A single T cell receptor beta chain is shown here with its context. Its antigen is currently unknown. This sample is part of a study of high-grade serous ovarian cancer treatment subgroups. In the study overall: Each sample yielded on average around 7,300 unique TCR beta rearrangements from some 14,000 reads.

Tumor tissue was taken before any definitive surgery or chemotherapy was given. Germline V gene lookup returns CDR1 MNHEY and CDR2 SMNVEV (reference sequence). V dropped 2 bases and J dropped 4 bases, with 14 bases sitting between them. This CDR3 spans 15 amino acids. Study-level points and caveats: Different patients shared almost no repertoire; same-patient tumors shared about 0.1 to 0.8.

TCRdb's copy holds only in-frame clones and misses some; the assay was immunoSEQ multiplex PCR. The data contain approximately 5,300 clones, around 70% of them singletons. Sequencing was performed on tumor tissue. The chain carries TRBV27 and TRBJ1-2; D is undetermined. This receptor was taken from a human donor with high-grade serous ovarian cancer. CDR3 sequence reads: CASSLNGRYIYGYTF. CDR3 DNA sequence: TGTGCCAGCAGTTTAAACGGCAGGTACATCTATGGCTACACCTTC.